This T cell receptor beta chain derives from a study of T cells in women clearing cervical HPV infection. Looking at the study overall: Case blood was drawn when the lesion was first found; control blood after infection became undetectable.

Generated by immunoSEQ multiplex PCR, the TCRdb table keeps only in-frame clones and is missing some. The ten most abundant clones cover roughly 1.4% of a sample with about 37,000 clones. Sequenced sample: blood buffy coat. The TCR comes from a woman aged 18 to 69 with a cervical HPV16 infection that either progressed to CIN3+ or cleared (not recorded which).

Incomplete CDR3 DNA: TGTGCCAGTACTAGCGGGAGTAAGACC. Its protein product is CASTSGSKT. In full, the CDR3 is CASTSGSKTQYF. V gene TRBV19 combines with J gene TRBJ2-5; 10 nucleotides match TRBD2. The read is 3 residues too short to cover the CDR3 end, so that end is filled in from the germline J gene. V gave up 7 bases and J gave up 6 bases; unmatched junction bases: 2. This CDR3 has 12 residues. CDR1 and CDR2 from the germline V gene are LNHDA and SQIVND (reference sequence).